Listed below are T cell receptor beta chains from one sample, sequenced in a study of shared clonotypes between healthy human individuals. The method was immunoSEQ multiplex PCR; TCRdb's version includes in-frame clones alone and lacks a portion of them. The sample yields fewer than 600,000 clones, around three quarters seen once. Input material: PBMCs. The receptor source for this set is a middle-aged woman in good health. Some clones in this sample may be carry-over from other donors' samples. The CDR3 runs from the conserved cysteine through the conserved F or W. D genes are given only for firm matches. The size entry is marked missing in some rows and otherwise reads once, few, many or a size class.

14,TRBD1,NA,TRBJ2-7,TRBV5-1,TGCGCCAGCAGCGCCGGGACAGGGCCCTACGAGCAGTACTTC,CASSAGTGPYEQYF
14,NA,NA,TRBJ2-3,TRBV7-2,TGTGCCAGCAGCTTAGCTCCAGACACAGATACGCAGTATTTT,CASSLAPDTDTQYF
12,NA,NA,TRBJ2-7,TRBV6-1,TGTGCCAGCAGCCACAGCCCCTACGAGCAGTACTTC,CASSHSPYEQYF
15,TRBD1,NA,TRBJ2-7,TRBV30,TGTGCCTGGAGTGGCCGGCGGGGACAGGCGTACGAGCAGTACTTC,CAWSGRRGQAYEQYF
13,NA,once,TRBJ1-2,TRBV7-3,TGTGCCAGCAGCTCAGACAGCGTCTATGGCTACACCTTC,CASSSDSVYGYTF
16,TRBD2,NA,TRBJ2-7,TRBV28,TGTGCCAGCAGTTCTACGTGGGCCGTGGGGGGGAAGGAGCAGTACTTC,CASSSTWAVGGKEQYF
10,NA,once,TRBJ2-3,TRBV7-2,TGTGCCAGCAGCTCAGATACGCAGTATTTT,CASSSDTQYF
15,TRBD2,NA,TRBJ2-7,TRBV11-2,TGTGCCAGCAGGCGACTAGCGGGAGATATATACGAGCAGTACTTC,CASRRLAGDIYEQYF
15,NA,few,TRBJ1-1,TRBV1,TGCACCAGCAGCCAGAAACCCCAGGGGTCCACTGAAGCTTTCTTT,CTSSQKPQGSTEAFF
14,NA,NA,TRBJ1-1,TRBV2,TGTGCCAGCAGTGTTGAGGGGGGAAGAACTGAAGCTTTCTTT,CASSVEGGRTEAFF
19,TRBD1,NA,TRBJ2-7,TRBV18,TGTGCCAGCTCACCACGGACTCGCTTAGAGGGGACAGGTCCCTACGAGCAGTACTTC,CASSPRTRLEGTGPYEQYF
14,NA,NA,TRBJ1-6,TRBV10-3,TGTGCCATCAGTGAGACCGAGACTCGTTCACCCCTCCACTTT,CAISETETRSPLHF
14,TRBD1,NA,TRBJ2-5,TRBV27,TGTGCCAGCAGCAGACAGGGTCGGCAAGAGACCCAGTACTTC,CASSRQGRQETQYF
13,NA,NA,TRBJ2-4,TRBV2,TGTGCCAGCCACCGAGGGACCAAAAACATTCAGTACTTC,CASHRGTKNIQYF
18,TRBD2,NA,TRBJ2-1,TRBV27,TGTGCCAGCAGTTTACGACTAGCGGGAGGGTCCCCCTACAATGAGCAGTTCTTC,CASSLRLAGGSPYNEQFF
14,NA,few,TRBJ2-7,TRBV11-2,TGTGCCAGCAGCTTAGGGGTAGGGTTCTACGAGCAGTACTTC,CASSLGVGFYEQYF
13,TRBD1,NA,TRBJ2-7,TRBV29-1,TGCAGCGTTGATGGGACAGGGCGATACGAGCAGTACTTC,CSVDGTGRYEQYF
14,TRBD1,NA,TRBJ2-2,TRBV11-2,TGTGCCAGCAGCCTGGGACAGACGACCGGGGAGCTGTTTTTT,CASSLGQTTGELFF
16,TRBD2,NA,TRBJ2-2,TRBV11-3,TGTGCCAGCAGCCCGAGGGCGGGGGTCGACACCGGGGAGCTGTTTTTT,CASSPRAGVDTGELFF
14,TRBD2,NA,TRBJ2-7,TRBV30,TGTGCCTGGAGTGTAGGAGCGGGACTGTACGAGCAGTACTTC,CAWSVGAGLYEQYF
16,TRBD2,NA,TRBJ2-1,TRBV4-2,TGTGCCAGCAGCCTTACACCGGGACTAGCGGGCAATGAGCAGTTCTTC,CASSLTPGLAGNEQFF
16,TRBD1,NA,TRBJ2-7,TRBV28,TGTGCCAGCAGAGGTCCCGCGGGACAGGGTATCAACGAGCAGTACTTC,CASRGPAGQGINEQYF
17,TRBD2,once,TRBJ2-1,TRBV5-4,TGTGCCAGCACGCCCGGAGGGAGCGGGACCGTCTACAATGAGCAGTTCTTC,CASTPGGSGTVYNEQFF
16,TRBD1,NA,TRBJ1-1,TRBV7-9,TGTGCCAGCAGCTTAGATGGGCGGCAGGGGGCCACTGAAGCTTTCTTT,CASSLDGRQGATEAFF
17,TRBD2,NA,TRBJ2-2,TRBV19,TGTGCCAGTAAGAGGCTAGCGGGAGGGCCGGTCACCGGGGAGCTGTTTTTT,CASKRLAGGPVTGELFF
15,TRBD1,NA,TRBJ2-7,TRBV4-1,TGCGCCAGCAGCCAAACACAACAGGGGGCCTACGAGCAGTACTTC,CASSQTQQGAYEQYF
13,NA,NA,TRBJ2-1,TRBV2,TGTGCCAGCAGTGAACGGATTCCCTCTGAGCAGTTCTTC,CASSERIPSEQFF
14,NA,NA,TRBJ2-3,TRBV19,TGTGCCAGTAGTATTGTGGGACGCACAGATACGCAGTATTTT,CASSIVGRTDTQYF
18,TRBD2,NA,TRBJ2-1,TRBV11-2,TGTGCCAGCAGCTACCGCCAGCTCGGAGGAGCGGGGGGTAATGAGCAGTTCTTC,CASSYRQLGGAGGNEQFF
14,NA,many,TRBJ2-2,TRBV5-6,TGTGCCAGCAGCTTTTATACGAACACCGGGGAGCTGTTTTTT,CASSFYTNTGELFF
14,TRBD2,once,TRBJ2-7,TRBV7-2,TGTGCCAGCAGTAGGACTAGCGGCTCCTACGAGCAGTACTTC,CASSRTSGSYEQYF
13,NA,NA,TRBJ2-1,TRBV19,TGTGCCAGTAGGTCATTCGGGGATGATGAGCAGTTCTTC,CASRSFGDDEQFF
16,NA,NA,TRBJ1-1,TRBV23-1,TGCGCCAGCAGTCAATTGAAGCGACAAGCGAACACTGAAGCTTTCTTT,CASSQLKRQANTEAFF
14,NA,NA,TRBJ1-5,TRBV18,TGTGCCAGCTCAGGTGGGATTGGCAATCAGCCCCAGCATTTT,CASSGGIGNQPQHF
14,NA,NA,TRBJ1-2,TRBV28,TGTGCCAGCAGTCCCCCCGGGGGCCTTGCCGGCTACACCTTC,CASSPPGGLAGYTF
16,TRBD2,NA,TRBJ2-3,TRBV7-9,TGTGCCAGCAGCTCACTAGCGGGGGGAAGCACAGATACGCAGTATTTT,CASSSLAGGSTDTQYF
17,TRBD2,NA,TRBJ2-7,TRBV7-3,TGTGCCAGCAGCCCCCGAGGAACGGGAGGGCAACCCTACGAGCAGTACTTC,CASSPRGTGGQPYEQYF
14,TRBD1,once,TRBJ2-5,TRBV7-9,TGTGCCAGCAGCCGAGGGACAGGCCAAGAGACCCAGTACTTC,CASSRGTGQETQYF
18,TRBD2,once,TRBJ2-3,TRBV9,TGTGCCAGCAGCGTAGGTGCGGGAGGGCTATTTAGCACAGATACGCAGTATTTT,CASSVGAGGLFSTDTQYF